The present T cell receptor (beta chain) was sequenced within a study of human T cells and chemical hapten exposure. Study outcomes and limitations: Among TCRs, those above 1 in 1000 frequency were unaffected by DPC sensitization.

Stated time point: patch test 1, 2 weeks after DPC sensitization. The treatment denotes: therapeutic diphenylcyclopropenone sensitization with weekly scalp DPC. Each patch test followed a blood draw. The authors' total RNA extraction used unfractionated whole blood. About this clonotype itself: Its specificity is unknown.

TCRdb passed the RACE reads through MiXCR, listing each CDR3 protein once. Among roughly 190,000 distinct CDR3 sequences listed, about 22% were seen once. The CDR3 consists of 13 residues. J was trimmed by 10 bases and V by 6 bases; bases with no gene match: 9. Sequenced material: whole blood, taken in connection with sensitization to the hapten diphenylcyclopropenone (DPC). This receptor was identified in a woman aged 45-65 years with alopecia areata. Some clones in this sample may be carry-over from other donors' samples. This chain connects TRBV12-3 or TRBV12-4 to TRBJ1-1, with 9 bases lining up with TRBD1. As DNA, the CDR3 is TGTGCCAGCAGCCTTGGGACAGGGATGGGAGCTTTCTTT. It is translated as CASSLGTGMGAFF.